This TCR beta chain was found in a study of beta chain features in type 1 diabetes. Trimming shortened V by 1 base and J by 2 bases, and 15 bases separated the two germline ends. The V gene's germline CDR1 is SNHLY and CDR2 FYNNEI. The CDR3 is 17 amino acids. CD4+ naive, central memory, regulatory and stem cell-like memory subsets were isolated by sorting on CD45RO/CCR7/CD25/CD127/CD95/CD27. In its sample, this clone was seen a few times. The target antigen is unknown. cDNA synthesis used the whole RNA isolate, giving expressed TCRB sequences. The assay was immunoSEQ multiplex PCR, and TCRdb's table has in-frame clones only and misses some. The table lists under 900,000 clones, roughly 15% of them singletons, with roughly 0.025% in the top ten. Study results and caveats: In every one of the four CD4+ subsets, TCRB CDR3s were moderately but significantly shorter in Type 1 diabetes patients. PCR might show a preference for shorter templates, equally across patients and controls. Relative to healthy donors, patients appeared to have naive, central memory and Treg TCRB repertoires that were more similar.

Sequencing input: naive CD4+ T cells from blood. The TCR sequence derives from a woman between 18 and 29 years old in good health. This chain links TRBV2 with TRBJ1-5; D might be TRBD1 (5 bases). This CDR3 reads CASSEVGNDRGNQPQHF. In DNA form, the CDR3 reads TGTGCCAGCAGTGAAGTAGGGAATGACAGAGGCAATCAGCCCCAGCATTTT.